The 12 T cell receptor beta chains listed next were all sequenced from one sample in a study of T-cell reconstitution after alpha-beta-depleted transplantation in children. This sample's TCRbeta library carried unique molecular identifier barcodes. TCRdb analysed the PCR reads with MiXCR anew, one entry per CDR3 protein. The sample carries some 200,000 distinct CDR3 sequences, 13% to 15% recorded once. Sequenced material: PBMCs from the stem cell graft donor, taken from the stem cell graft. The source is a human donor who donated a stem cell graft to a child with acute lymphoblastic leukemia.

This clonotype was seen many times. The genes are TRBV12-3 or TRBV12-4 and TRBJ2-1; the match to TRBD2 covers 9 bases. CDR3 length: 17 amino acids. V gave up 1 base and J gave up 6 bases; unmatched junction bases: 10. Here the CDR3 reads CASSLGGFSSGTNEQFF. The CDR3 DNA follows: TGTGCCAGCAGTTTAGGAGGCTTCTCTAGCGGGACCAATGAGCAGTTCTTC.

The chain uses TRBV11-2 and TRBJ2-1, with D perhaps TRBD2 (5 bases). Trimming pared 5 bases from V and 0 bases from J, leaving 8 bases between. The CDR3 is 14 residues long. Germline V gene data show CDR1 as SGHAT and CDR2 as FQNNGV. CDR3 sequence: CASSTGSSYNEQFF. CDR3 sequence (DNA): TGTGCCAGCAGCACTGGGAGCTCCTACAATGAGCAGTTCTTC.

This clonotype came up once. A clone one base away is much larger, so this may be a read error. V usage is TRBV20-1 and J usage is TRBJ2-7; 10 bases map to TRBD2. Germline-derived CDR1 and CDR2 are DFQATT and SNEGSKA (reference sequence). The CDR3 is 14 amino acids. V trimming: 0 bases; J trimming: 6 bases; junction bases outside the gene matches: 5. The CDR3, as DNA: TGCAGTGCTAGAGAGCTAGCGGGAGCCTCCGAGCAGTACTTC. Protein: CSARELAGASEQYF.

This clonotype has at least ten counts. This rearrangement joins TRBV29-1 to TRBJ2-3; D uncertain. The CDR3 consists of 13 residues. The germline V and J ends were trimmed by 7 bases and 2 bases, with 13 bases remaining between them. CDR1 is SQVTM and CDR2 is ANQGSEA in the germline V gene. The CDR3 spells CSGGQENTDTQYF. The CDR3 region has the DNA TGCAGCGGTGGCCAGGAAAACACAGATACGCAGTATTTT.

This clonotype was seen many times. This chain connects TRBV5-1 to TRBJ2-3; 14 nucleotides line up with TRBD2. CDR3 length: 20 amino acids. The V gene end was trimmed by 0 bases and the J gene end by 4 bases; junction bases not matched to a gene: 13. Germline-derived CDR1 and CDR2 are SGHRS and YFSETQ. The CDR3 sequence: CASSLEGLAGVRFFADTQYF. The CDR3 DNA reads as TGCGCCAGCAGCTTGGAGGGACTAGCGGGAGTCCGGTTTTTCGCAGATACGCAGTATTTT. The whole variable domain, remainder taken from reference TRBV5-1 and TRBJ2-3, is KAGVTQTPRYLIKTRGQQVTLSCSPISGHRSVSWYQQTPGQGLQFLFEYFSETQRNKGNFPGRFSGRQFSNSRSEMNVSTLELGDSALYLCASSLEGLAGVRFFADTQYFGPGTRLTVL.

This clonotype showed up many times. The chain has TRBV7-2 and TRBJ2-7; D unclear. CDR3 length: 14 residues. Looked up from germline, CDR1 is SGHTA and CDR2 is FQGNSA. With 1 base removed from V and 4 bases from J, the gap between germline ends came to 11 bases. The chain's CDR3 is CASSLVAQSYEQYF. Here the CDR3 DNA reads TGTGCCAGCAGCTTAGTTGCACAGTCATACGAGCAGTACTTC.

The sample holds a few counts of this clonotype. The chain has TRBV6-1 and TRBJ2-7; D tentatively fits TRBD1 or TRBD2 (5 bases each). This CDR3 is 13 amino acids long. V was clipped by 8 bases and J by 1 base, with 12 bases between them. Per the germline V gene, CDR1 is MNHNS and CDR2 is SASEGT. The DNA for the CDR3 is TGTGCCAGCGGAGGAAGGGGTTCCTACGAGCAGTACTTC. This translates into CASGGRGSYEQYF.

In this sample, this clonotype turned up many times. The rearrangement joins TRBV20-1 to TRBJ2-7, with 12 positions matching TRBD2. Germline assignment: CDR1 DFQATT and CDR2 SNEGSKA (reference sequence). Trimming at V came to 1 base and at J to 3 bases, leaving 7 bases not matched to a gene. This CDR3 has 16 residues. The CDR3 coding sequence is TGCAGTGCTAGAGCTTTTACGACTAGCGGGAGCTACGAGCAGTACTTC. This sequence encodes CSARAFTTSGSYEQYF.

This clonotype was observed a handful of times. The chain has TRBV5-4 and TRBJ2-7, with D unresolved. CDR1 is SGHNT, CDR2 YYREEE, per germline (reference sequence). V was shortened by 4 bases and J by 0 bases, with 14 bases between the two germline ends. The CDR3 length is 15 residues. In nucleotides, the CDR3 is TGTGCCAGCAGCCCTTGGGTCGTTAGCTCCTACGAGCAGTACTTC. Amino acids: CASSPWVVSSYEQYF.

The table lists this clonotype with many counts. CDR3 sequence (DNA): TGCGCCAGCAGTGAGGGACGGGAAGGAGGACAGCCCCAGCATTTT. It specifies CASSEGREGGQPQHF. The gene calls are TRBV10-1 and TRBJ1-5; D remains unclear. Germline loops: CDR1 WNHNN, CDR2 SYGVQD (reference sequence). The CDR3 extends over 15 amino acids. V was pared by 2 bases and J by 7 bases, with 15 bases between.

This clonotype turned up a few times. The V and J genes are TRBV29-1 and TRBJ2-3, with no clear D. The CDR3 has 13 residues. V was shortened by 4 bases and J by 5 bases, with 13 bases between the two germline ends. Per germline, CDR1 SQVTM and CDR2 ANQGSEA. CDR3 nucleotide sequence: TGCAGCGTTGCCCCCCTGGGTGGAGATACGCAGTATTTT. Its protein is CSVAPLGGDTQYF.

The V gene is TRBV28, the J gene TRBJ2-1; perhaps TRBD1 as D (7 bases). In germline, CDR1 is MDHEN, CDR2 SYDVKM. The V end was cut by 5 bases, the J end by 9 bases, with 17 bases between. This CDR3 region has 14 residues. CDR3 DNA: TGTGCCAGCAGTCCAGGAGGGGGCCGGGGTGAGCAGTTCTTC. The encoded protein is CASSPGGGRGEQFF.